Listed below are T cell receptor beta chains from one sample, sequenced in a study of T cell repertoires and leukemia-associated antigens. The antigens of these receptors remain unknown. In TCRdb, the 5' RACE reads were re-called with MiXCR into one record per CDR3 protein. The table shows over 10,000 distinct CDR3 sequences, with under 50% occurring only once. The sample was CD3+ T cells sorted from blood and cultured. The receptors derive from a female donor in good health. CDR3s include the opening cysteine and the closing phenylalanine or tryptophan. The D gene is left open where the match is weak. Size tells how often a clone was seen (once, few, many) or the class of an expanded clone, and some rows leave it out.

.,.,TRBJ2-1,TRBV20-1,TGCAGTGCTAGATTGACCGAGCAGTTCTTC,CSARLTEQFF
.,.,TRBJ2-4,TRBV20-1,TGCAGTGCTGATACCGGGAAACTAGCCAAAAACATTCAGTACTTC,CSADTGKLAKNIQYF
.,few,TRBJ2-5,TRBV6-1,TGTGCCAGCAGTGCCAGGGGGGGGTACCAAGAGACCCAGTACTTC,CASSARGGYQETQYF
.,.,TRBJ2-7,TRBV5-1,TGCGCCAGCAGTAGGTTACCGCGCCTGGAGCAGTACTTC,CASSRLPRLEQYF
.,.,TRBJ2-7,TRBV5-1,TGTGCCAGCAGCTTCCAGGGGACGGACTCCTACGAGCAGTACTTC,CASSFQGTDSYEQYF
TRBD2,.,TRBJ2-1,TRBV20-1,TGCAGTGCTAGTTCGAGTGCGGCGGGAGCGCGCAATGAGCAGTTCTTC,CSASSSAAGARNEQFF
.,.,TRBJ1-5,TRBV12-3/TRBV12-4,TGTGCCAGCAGTTTAGCTTCCCAGCCCCAGCATTTT,CASSLASQPQHF
TRBD2,many,TRBJ2-3,TRBV6-2/TRBV6-3,TGTGCCAGCAGATCTAGCGGGAGGATTAGCACAGATACGCAGTATTTT,CASRSSGRISTDTQYF
.,.,TRBJ2-1,TRBV6-1,TGTGCCAGCAGTGAAAGGATGGACGTGGCCTACAATGAGCAGTTCTTC,CASSERMDVAYNEQFF
.,.,TRBJ2-1,TRBV4-2,TGTGCCAGCAGCCATGTCAATGCAGGAAACCGGGATAAGCAGTTCTTC,CASSHVNAGNRDKQFF
.,.,TRBJ2-5,TRBV5-1,TGCGCCAGCAGCTTGTACGGGACCGAGGAAGAGACCCAGTACTTC,CASSLYGTEEETQYF
.,.,TRBJ2-2,TRBV20-1,TGCAGCGCCACCCCCTGGGACACCGGGGAGCTGTTTTTT,CSATPWDTGELFF
TRBD1,medium-sized,TRBJ1-3,TRBV4-3,TGCGCCAGCAGCCAGGCGGGGCACAGGGGTCGCTCTGGAAACACCATATATTTT,CASSQAGHRGRSGNTIYF
.,.,TRBJ2-1,TRBV29-1,TGCAGCGTTGACCCCGGGAATGAGCAGTTCTTC,CSVDPGNEQFF
.,few,TRBJ2-7,TRBV20-1,TGCAGTGCCAACACGGACAGAACCTACGAGCAGTACTTC,CSANTDRTYEQYF
TRBD2,many,TRBJ2-1,TRBV20-1,TGCAGTGCTACCGACCCCGGCGGGAGAGACTACAATGAGCAGTTCTTC,CSATDPGGRDYNEQFF
TRBD2,.,TRBJ2-7,TRBV5-1,TGCGCCAGCAGCTTGGATTGGACTAGCGGGAGGTTGGTGAGCAACGAGCAGTACTTC,CASSLDWTSGRLVSNEQYF
TRBD2,.,TRBJ2-1,TRBV4-1,TGCGCCAGCAGCTATTCGGGACTAGCGGACAGGAATGAGCAGTTCTTC,CASSYSGLADRNEQFF
.,.,TRBJ2-7,TRBV7-9,TGTGCCAGCAGCTTAGTCGACAGTCCCTACGAGCAGTACTTC,CASSLVDSPYEQYF
.,few,TRBJ2-3,TRBV29-1,TGCAGCGTTGGTATGCAGGGTGATACGCAGTATTTT,CSVGMQGDTQYF
TRBD2,.,TRBJ2-3,TRBV6-2/TRBV6-3,TGTGCCAGCAGAGGATCGGCTAGCGGGAGTTTTGATACGCAGTATTTT,CASRGSASGSFDTQYF
TRBD2,few,TRBJ2-1,TRBV20-1,TGCAGTGCTAGAGAACTAGCGGCTTACAATGAGCAGTTCTTC,CSARELAAYNEQFF
.,medium-sized,TRBJ2-3,TRBV20-1,TGCAGGGCTTCGCTGGCAGGCAACACAGATACGCAGTATTTT,CRASLAGNTDTQYF
TRBD2,.,TRBJ2-2,TRBV5-1,TGCGCCAGCAGTCACGGGACTAGCAGCACCGGGGAGCTGTTTTTT,CASSHGTSSTGELFF
.,medium-sized,TRBJ1-2,TRBV7-9,TGTGCCAGCAGATTAGGGGGGACAACAGAGAATGGCTACACCTTC,CASRLGGTTENGYTF
.,few,TRBJ2-7,TRBV20-1,TGCAGTGCTAGGCCCGGGGGCGTCTACGAGCAGTACTTC,CSARPGGVYEQYF
TRBD1,few,TRBJ1-2,TRBV4-1,TGCGCCAGCAGCACCCGTACAGGGGGCGTCTATGGCTACACCTTC,CASSTRTGGVYGYTF
.,.,TRBJ1-4,TRBV5-6,TGTGCCAGCAGCTTGGCAGGAACTAATGAAAAACTGTTTTTT,CASSLAGTNEKLFF
TRBD2,.,TRBJ2-1,TRBV29-1,TGCAGCGTCTCCAGACTAGCGAGAGGAGGTGAGCAGTTCTTC,CSVSRLARGGEQFF
TRBD2,.,TRBJ2-1,TRBV3-1,TGTGCCAGCAGCCAAATCTTCCCCAGCGGGAGTTTCAATGAGCAGTTCTTC,CASSQIFPSGSFNEQFF
TRBD2,medium-sized,TRBJ2-2,TRBV6-2/TRBV6-3,TGTGCCAGCAGCCTCGGCTCCGGACTAGCGGAGGGCGGGGAGCTGTTTTTT,CASSLGSGLAEGGELFF
.,.,TRBJ1-5,TRBV20-1,TGCAGTGCAAGGAGGGGCTATAGCAATCAGCCCCAGCATTTT,CSARRGYSNQPQHF
TRBD2,.,TRBJ2-7,TRBV5-1,TGCGCCAGCAGCTTGACGGGAGGCTACGAGCAGTACTTC,CASSLTGGYEQYF
.,.,TRBJ2-5,TRBV20-1,TGCAGTGCCGGTTACGAGGCACAAGGGACCCAGTACTTC,CSAGYEAQGTQYF
TRBD2,.,TRBJ2-6,TRBV7-2,TGTGCCAGCAGCCTACGACTAGCGAACTACGTCCTGACTTTC,CASSLRLANYVLTF
.,few,TRBJ1-1,TRBV9,TGTGCCGGGGGGAAGGGCGACAACACTGAAGCTTTCTTT,CAGGKGDNTEAFF
TRBD2,many,TRBJ2-7,TRBV11-2,TGTGCCAGCAGCTTAGATTCGCGGGAGGCTTTTCCCCAGTACTTC,CASSLDSREAFPQYF
TRBD2,many,TRBJ2-1,TRBV2,TGTGCCAGCAGGTCGTTTAGCGGGAGCTCCTACAATGAGCAGTTCTTC,CASRSFSGSSYNEQFF
TRBD1,many,TRBJ2-7,TRBV7-2,TGTGCCAGCAGCGCCCGGGACAGGGTTTCGGAAGAGCAGTACTTC,CASSARDRVSEEQYF
.,.,TRBJ2-5,TRBV12-3/TRBV12-4,TGTGCCAGCAGTTTAAAGAGGGACCAAGAGACCCAGTACTTC,CASSLKRDQETQYF
.,many,TRBJ1-2,TRBV3-1,TGTGCCAGCAGCCTAAGGCGGCTATATGGCTACACCTTC,CASSLRRLYGYTF
.,few,TRBJ2-1,TRBV20-1,TGCAGTGCTCGCCGCCCCGACAGGCAAAATGAGCAGTTCTTC,CSARRPDRQNEQFF
.,.,TRBJ2-7,TRBV9,TGTGCCAGCAGCGGACTCGGTGCCTACGAGCAGTACTTC,CASSGLGAYEQYF
.,.,TRBJ2-7,TRBV21-1,TGTGCCAGCAGCAAGGGGCCAGGGGTCTACGAGCAGTACTTC,CASSKGPGVYEQYF
.,few,TRBJ2-1,TRBV29-1,TGCAGCGTTGATGGGGTCCGACAAAGTTACAATGAGCAGTTCTTC,CSVDGVRQSYNEQFF
.,few,TRBJ2-7,TRBV2,TGTGCCAGCGAGGACCACGGGAGATGGTACGAGCAGTACTTC,CASEDHGRWYEQYF
TRBD2,.,TRBJ2-2,TRBV11-2,TGTGCCAGCAGCTCTACTAGCGGGGACGGGGAGCTGTTTTTT,CASSSTSGDGELFF
.,.,TRBJ2-7,TRBV6-5,TGTGCCAGCAGTTACGGACCCCAGATGGGGATCTACGAGCAGTACTTC,CASSYGPQMGIYEQYF
.,medium-sized,TRBJ1-5,TRBV28,TGTGCCAGCAGTTTAGCAGGGATAAATCAGCCCCAGCATTTT,CASSLAGINQPQHF
.,medium-sized,TRBJ1-5,TRBV4-1,TGCGCCAGCAGCCAAGTCCAGGGCCACAATCAGCCCCAGCATTTT,CASSQVQGHNQPQHF
.,.,TRBJ2-7,TRBV5-1,TGCGCCAGCAGCTTGGAGGGTGACTCCTACGAGCAGTACTTC,CASSLEGDSYEQYF
.,.,TRBJ1-1,TRBV4-2,TGTGCCAGCAGCCAAGTGGCCCGGGGCGGTGACACCGAAGCTTTCTTT,CASSQVARGGDTEAFF
TRBD2,once,TRBJ2-1,TRBV7-6,TGTGCCAGCAGCGTAACTAGCGGGAGGTTCGATGAGCAGTTCTTC,CASSVTSGRFDEQFF